A selection of T cell receptor beta chains follows, all from one sample in a study of blood T cell repertoires in COVID-19. Using immunoSEQ multiplex PCR, the repertoire was profiled, and TCRdb retains in-frame clones only, with some absent. The repertoire includes approximately 74,000 clones, 70% to 90% of them detected once, and roughly 4.8% sits in the top ten. The specimen was peripheral blood. Receptor source: a woman of 80 years or more with active or convalescent COVID-19. CDR3s include the opening cysteine and the closing phenylalanine or tryptophan. A D gene is named only where the DNA matches it firmly. Part of the rows lack a size; the others show once, few, many or a class for expanded clones.

v_gene	d_gene	abundance	j_gene	CDR3nt	CDR3aa
TRBV29-1	TRBD2	-	TRBJ2-7	TGCAGCGCCCGGACTAGCGGCCTTTACGAGCAGTACTTC	CSARTSGLYEQYF
TRBV27	TRBD1	-	TRBJ2-7	TGTGCCAGCAGTCCCCGCCGGACAGGGGGGGCCTACGAGCAGTACTTC	CASSPRRTGGAYEQYF
TRBV7-2	TRBD1	-	TRBJ1-5	TGTGCCAGCAGCCGGGGGACAGCTTATAGCAATCAGCCCCAGCATTTT	CASSRGTAYSNQPQHF
TRBV24-1	-	-	TRBJ1-1	TGTGCCACCAGTGACCGGGTTAACACTGAAGCTTTCTTT	CATSDRVNTEAFF
TRBV28	-	once	TRBJ2-1	TGTGCCAGCAGTTTAAGCCAAAGTTACAATGAGCAGTTCTTC	CASSLSQSYNEQFF
TRBV16	TRBD1	-	TRBJ2-1	TGTGCCAGCAGCACGACAGGGACCTTCTCCTGCAATGAGCAGTTCTTC	CASSTTGTFSCNEQFF
TRBV5-8	TRBD1	-	TRBJ1-4	TGTGCCAGCAGCTTGGGTGTGACAGGGCTTGAGGAAAAACTGTTTTTT	CASSLGVTGLEEKLFF
TRBV14	-	few	TRBJ1-5	TGTGCCAGCAGCCAAGCCGGCAATCAGCCCCAGCATTTT	CASSQAGNQPQHF
TRBV28	-	-	TRBJ2-7	TGTGCCAGCAGTTTTTCTCTGACAGGCCTCTCCTACGAGCAGTACTTC	CASSFSLTGLSYEQYF
TRBV6-4	-	-	TRBJ2-3	TGTGCCAGCAGTGACGGTGCGGGAACGTGGGATACGCAGTATTTT	CASSDGAGTWDTQYF
TRBV30	-	-	TRBJ1-1	TGTGCCTGGAGTAAGGCAACTATGAACACTGAAGCTTTCTTT	CAWSKATMNTEAFF
TRBV2	-	-	TRBJ1-2	TGTGCCAGCAGTAACGGACAGTCAGCAACTATGGGCTACACCTTC	CASSNGQSATMGYTF
TRBV9	TRBD2	-	TRBJ2-5	TGTGCCAGCAGCGCGGGGGGACTAGCGGGGCGGGAGACCCAGTACTTC	CASSAGGLAGRETQYF
TRBV4-3	-	-	TRBJ1-4	TGCGCCAGCAGCCAAGAACCTATCGCAACTAATGAAAAACTGTTTTTT	CASSQEPIATNEKLFF
TRBV24-1	-	-	TRBJ2-2	TGTGCCACCAGTGACACCGGGTCGAGGAACACCGGGGAGCTGTTTTTT	CATSDTGSRNTGELFF
TRBV19	TRBD2	-	TRBJ2-1	TGTGCCAGTATTAATAGCGGGAGGGCCGGAACCAATGAGCAGTTCTTC	CASINSGRAGTNEQFF
TRBV7-2	TRBD2	-	TRBJ2-7	TGTGCCAGCAGCTTATGGGCTGGGTTAGCGGGAGGGCCGGGGGAGCAGTACTTC	CASSLWAGLAGGPGEQYF
TRBV7-6	TRBD2	-	TRBJ2-7	TGTGCCAGCAGCCCGGGACTATCCTCCTACGAGCAGTACTTC	CASSPGLSSYEQYF
TRBV7-8	TRBD1	few	TRBJ2-1	TGTGCCAGCAGCGCTCACAGGGGGAGGAATGAGCAGTTCTTC	CASSAHRGRNEQFF
TRBV28	-	-	TRBJ1-2	TGTGCCAGCAGTTCTCATGGGGGGGGCTACACCTTC	CASSSHGGGYTF
TRBV7-7	-	-	TRBJ1-2	TGTGCCACGGCAGGGTCGGATGGCTACACCTTC	CATAGSDGYTF
TRBV7-9	-	-	TRBJ2-5	TGTGCCAGCAGCCCTGGGACTCTAGGGGCCCAGTACTTC	CASSPGTLGAQYF
TRBV10-3	-	once	TRBJ2-7	TGTGCCATCAGTGAGTCGGTGGGATCAGGGAGGCCCTACGAGCAGTACTTC	CAISESVGSGRPYEQYF
TRBV5-1	TRBD1	-	TRBJ2-2	TGCGCCAGCTATAGACAGGGCGGCACCGGGGAGCTGTTTTTT	CASYRQGGTGELFF
TRBV6-2/TRBV6-3	-	-	TRBJ1-2	TGTGCCAGCAGTTATTCGCCTTGGGTCCCGACCCTAGGCTATGGCTACACCTTC	CASSYSPWVPTLGYGYTF
TRBV2	-	-	TRBJ2-7	TGTGCCAGCAGTGTAAGGACAGCCTCCTACGAGCAGTACTTC	CASSVRTASYEQYF
TRBV7-3	-	-	TRBJ1-3	TGTGCCAGCACCATCATCCATCCGGTCTCTGGAAACACCATATATTTT	CASTIIHPVSGNTIYF
TRBV28	-	-	TRBJ2-2	TGTGCCAGCACCCCCGGGGAAGCGAACACCGGGGAGCTGTTTTTT	CASTPGEANTGELFF
TRBV6-1	-	-	TRBJ2-7	TGTGCCAGCAGTTCCGGGTTCGAGCAGTACTTC	CASSSGFEQYF
TRBV5-5	-	once	TRBJ2-4	TGTGCCAGCAACCTCGGGGAAGCCAAAAACATTCAGTACTTC	CASNLGEAKNIQYF
TRBV30	TRBD1	-	TRBJ1-4	TGTGCCTGGAGTGAAGGGGCAGGGGGTGAAAAACTGTTTTTT	CAWSEGAGGEKLFF
TRBV4-1	TRBD2	-	TRBJ2-5	TGCGCCAGCAGCCCGGGACTAGCAGAGACCCAGTACTTC	CASSPGLAETQYF
TRBV6-6	TRBD2	-	TRBJ2-1	TGTGCCAGCAGCCCGGGACTAGCAAATGAGCAGTTCTTC	CASSPGLANEQFF
TRBV19	TRBD2	-	TRBJ2-1	TGTGCCAGTAGTAGACTAGCGGGGGGCCGGGATGAGCAGTTCTTC	CASSRLAGGRDEQFF
TRBV15	TRBD1	-	TRBJ2-1	TGTGCCACCAGCAGAGATTTCCCCGGGACAGCGCCTTACAATGAGCAGTTCTTC	CATSRDFPGTAPYNEQFF
TRBV3-1/TRBV3-2	-	-	TRBJ1-2	TGTGCCAGCAGGCGGGGAGCCTTTGGCTACACCTTC	CASRRGAFGYTF
TRBV10-3	-	-	TRBJ1-1	TGTGCCATCAGCCAACAGGGAAGGGACACTGAAGCTTTCTTT	CAISQQGRDTEAFF
TRBV25-1	-	-	TRBJ1-5	TGTGCCAGCAGAGGGGAAGGGCAATTATCAGCCCAGCATTTT	CASRGEGQLSAQHF
TRBV24-1	TRBD1	few	TRBJ2-2	TGTGCCACCAGTGATTTATCAGGGGGCGGCACCGGGGAGCTGTTTTTT	CATSDLSGGGTGELFF
TRBV6-5	-	-	TRBJ1-2	TGTGCCAGCAGTAGCACGGTTTATGGCTACACCTTC	CASSSTVYGYTF
TRBV11-2	-	-	TRBJ1-1	TGTGCCAGCAGCTTAGGAGGGGGGAGGGTTGAAGCTTTCTTT	CASSLGGGRVEAFF
TRBV7-2	TRBD2	few	TRBJ2-2	TGTGCCAGCAGCTTAGAACTAGCGAGGAACACCGGGGAGCTGTTTTTT	CASSLELARNTGELFF
TRBV24-1	TRBD2	-	TRBJ2-1	TGTGCCACCAGTGGGTTCAGCGGGGCAGGGCGCAATGAGCAGTTCTTC	CATSGFSGAGRNEQFF
TRBV5-1	TRBD1	few	TRBJ2-7	TGCGCCAGCAGCTCGAGGGGGACAGCCTACGAGCAGTACTTC	CASSSRGTAYEQYF
TRBV19	TRBD1	-	TRBJ1-4	TGTGCCAGTGGCAGGGACAGCCAATCTGAAAAACTGTTTTTT	CASGRDSQSEKLFF
TRBV18	TRBD2	-	TRBJ2-2	TGTGCCAGCTCACCACAACGCCAGGGAGGGCATTCTCCCGGGGAGCTGTTTTTT	CASSPQRQGGHSPGELFF
TRBV13	-	-	TRBJ2-5	TGTGCCAGCAGCTTACGAATGAGGCAAGAGACCCAGTACTTC	CASSLRMRQETQYF
TRBV9	TRBD1	-	TRBJ1-6	TGTGCCAGCAGCGTATCCGGACAGGGGAGGAATTCACCCCTCCACTTT	CASSVSGQGRNSPLHF
TRBV9	TRBD2	-	TRBJ2-1	TGTGCCAGCAGCGCACTAGCGGGGGGGCCTTACAATGAGCAGTTCTTC	CASSALAGGPYNEQFF
TRBV10-3	-	-	TRBJ1-2	TGTGCCATCAGTGAGGGGGGGACGGGAGGCTACACCTTC	CAISEGGTGGYTF
TRBV30	-	-	TRBJ1-4	TGTGCCTGGAGTCCCCATGGGGGGGGGCAGGGAAATGAAAAACTGTTTTTT	CAWSPHGGGQGNEKLFF
TRBV7-2	-	-	TRBJ2-5	TGTGCCAGCAGCTTAGCGGGAGTTGAGACCCAGTACTTC	CASSLAGVETQYF
TRBV7-9	-	-	TRBJ1-1	TGTGCCAGCAGCAGGGGTTTCGACACTGAAGCTTTCTTT	CASSRGFDTEAFF
TRBV3-1/TRBV3-2	-	-	TRBJ2-2	TGTGCCAGCAGCCAAGATTTTGAAGCCACCGGGGAGCTGTTTTTT	CASSQDFEATGELFF
TRBV29-1	-	-	TRBJ1-3	TGCAGCGTCGACTCGAACAGGGCAGGAAACACCATATATTTT	CSVDSNRAGNTIYF
TRBV6-5	-	-	TRBJ1-1	TGTGCCAGCAGTTACACTTCTTGGACAGTTGAAGCTTTCTTT	CASSYTSWTVEAFF
TRBV9	TRBD1	-	TRBJ1-5	TGTGCCAGCAGCGTCAGAGGGACCGGACAGGGGGCTCGGCGTAGCAATCAGCCCCAGCATTTT	CASSVRGTGQGARRSNQPQHF